This TCR beta chain is from a study of blood T cell repertoires in COVID-19. This clone appeared once. V lost 1 base to trimming and J lost 1 base; unmatched junction nucleotides: 5. The CDR3 covers 16 residues. From germline, CDR1 is MNHNS and CDR2 SASEGT. Generated by immunoSEQ multiplex PCR, the TCRdb table keeps only in-frame clones and is missing some. Of approximately 220,000 clones listed, roughly 80% were seen once; the top ten hold 3% to 3.5%. This clonotype originated in a woman in her twenties or thirties who had recovered from COVID-19. The specimen sequenced was peripheral blood. J is TRBJ2-3 and V is TRBV6-1; 7 positions match TRBD2. CDR3 sequence reads: CASSEGGGGGTDTQYF. The CDR3 DNA reads as TGTGCCAGCAGTGAAGGGGGGGGAGGGGGCACAGATACGCAGTATTTT.